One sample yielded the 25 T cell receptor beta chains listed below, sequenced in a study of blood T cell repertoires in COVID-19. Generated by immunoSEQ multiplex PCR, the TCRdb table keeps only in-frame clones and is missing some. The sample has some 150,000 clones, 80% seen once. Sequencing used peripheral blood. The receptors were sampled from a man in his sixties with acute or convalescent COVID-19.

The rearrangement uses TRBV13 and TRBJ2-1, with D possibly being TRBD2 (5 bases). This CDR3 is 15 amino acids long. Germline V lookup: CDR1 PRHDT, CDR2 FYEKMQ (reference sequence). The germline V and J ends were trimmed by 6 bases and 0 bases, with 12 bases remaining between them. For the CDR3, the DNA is TGTGCCAGCAGGCGGGTAATTAGCTCCTACAATGAGCAGTTCTTC. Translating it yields CASRRVISSYNEQFF.

This CDR3 is CASSRGSGNTIYF. The CDR3 bases are TGTGCCAGCAGTAGGGGATCTGGAAACACCATATATTTT. V is TRBV28 and J is TRBJ1-3; TRBD1 is a possible D gene (5 bases). Deletions cut 5 bases from V and 1 base from J, with 6 bases between. CDR1 and CDR2 from the germline V gene are MDHEN and SYDVKM. The CDR3 is 13 amino acids.

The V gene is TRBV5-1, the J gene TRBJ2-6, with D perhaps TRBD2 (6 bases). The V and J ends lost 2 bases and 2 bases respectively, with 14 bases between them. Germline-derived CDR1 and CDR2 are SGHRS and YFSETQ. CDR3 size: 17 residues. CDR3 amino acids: CASSFGGSEPGANVLTF. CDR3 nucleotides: TGCGCCAGCAGCTTTGGGGGGTCGGAACCTGGGGCCAACGTCCTGACTTTC.

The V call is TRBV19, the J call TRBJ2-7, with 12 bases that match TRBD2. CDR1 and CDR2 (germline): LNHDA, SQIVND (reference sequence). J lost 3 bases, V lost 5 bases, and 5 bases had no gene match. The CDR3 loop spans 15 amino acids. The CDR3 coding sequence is TGTGCCAGTAGTCCACGGACTAGCGGGGTCTACGAGCAGTACTTC. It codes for CASSPRTSGVYEQYF. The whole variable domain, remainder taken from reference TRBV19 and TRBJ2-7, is DGGITQSPKYLFRKEGQNVTLSCEQNLNHDAMYWYRQDPGQGLRLIYYSQIVNDFQKGDIAEGYSVSREKKESFPLTVTSAQKNPTAFYLCASSPRTSGVYEQYFGPGTRLTVT.

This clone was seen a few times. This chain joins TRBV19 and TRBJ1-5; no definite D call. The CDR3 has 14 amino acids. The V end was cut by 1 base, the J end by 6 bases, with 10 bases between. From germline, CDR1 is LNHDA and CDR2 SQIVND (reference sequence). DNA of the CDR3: TGTGCCAGTAGTATAGGAGGGAAGAGTCAGCCCCAGCATTTT. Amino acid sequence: CASSIGGKSQPQHF.

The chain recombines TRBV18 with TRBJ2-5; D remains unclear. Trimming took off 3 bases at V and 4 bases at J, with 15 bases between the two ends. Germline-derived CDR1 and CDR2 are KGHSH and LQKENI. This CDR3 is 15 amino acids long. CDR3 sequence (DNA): TGTGCCAGCTCACCCGTTGGCTTGGTTGGAGAGACCCAGTACTTC. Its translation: CASSPVGLVGETQYF.

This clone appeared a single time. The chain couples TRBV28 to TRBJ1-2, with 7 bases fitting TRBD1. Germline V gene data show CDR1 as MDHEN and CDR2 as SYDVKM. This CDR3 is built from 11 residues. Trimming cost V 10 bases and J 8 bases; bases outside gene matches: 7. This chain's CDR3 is CATQGDGGYTF. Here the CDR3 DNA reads TGTGCCACCCAGGGGGATGGAGGCTACACCTTC.

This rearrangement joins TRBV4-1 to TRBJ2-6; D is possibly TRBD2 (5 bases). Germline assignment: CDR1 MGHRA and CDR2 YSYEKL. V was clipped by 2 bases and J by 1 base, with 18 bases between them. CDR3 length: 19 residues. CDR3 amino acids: CASSQLLPTTGSGANVLTF. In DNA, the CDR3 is TGCGCCAGCAGCCAACTTCTCCCAACGACGGGGTCTGGGGCCAACGTCCTGACTTTC.

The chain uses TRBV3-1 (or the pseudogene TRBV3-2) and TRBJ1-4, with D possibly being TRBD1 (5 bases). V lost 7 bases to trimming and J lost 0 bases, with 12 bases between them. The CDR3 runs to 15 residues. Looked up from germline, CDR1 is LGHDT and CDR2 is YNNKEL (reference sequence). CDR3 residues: CASTRQHATNEKLFF. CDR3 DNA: TGTGCCAGCACCCGACAGCATGCAACTAATGAAAAACTGTTTTTT.

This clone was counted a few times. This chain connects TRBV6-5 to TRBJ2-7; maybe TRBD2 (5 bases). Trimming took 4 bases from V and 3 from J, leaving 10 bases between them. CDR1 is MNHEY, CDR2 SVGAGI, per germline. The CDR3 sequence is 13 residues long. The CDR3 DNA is TGTGCCAGCAGTTCACCGGGGAACTACGAGCAGTACTTC. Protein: CASSSPGNYEQYF.

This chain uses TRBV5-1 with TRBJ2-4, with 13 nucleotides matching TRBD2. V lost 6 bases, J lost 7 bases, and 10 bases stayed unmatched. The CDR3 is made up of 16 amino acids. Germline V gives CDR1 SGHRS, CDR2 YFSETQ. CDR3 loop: CASKTGTSGMGNIQYF. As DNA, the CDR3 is TGCGCCAGCAAAACGGGGACTAGCGGGATGGGGAACATTCAGTACTTC.

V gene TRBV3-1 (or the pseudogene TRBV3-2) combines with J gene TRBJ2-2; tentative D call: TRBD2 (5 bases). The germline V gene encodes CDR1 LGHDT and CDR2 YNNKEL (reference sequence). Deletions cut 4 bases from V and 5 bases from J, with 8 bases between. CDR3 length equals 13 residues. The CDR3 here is CASSLSVTGELFF. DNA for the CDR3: TGTGCCAGCAGCCTTAGCGTTACCGGGGAGCTGTTTTTT.

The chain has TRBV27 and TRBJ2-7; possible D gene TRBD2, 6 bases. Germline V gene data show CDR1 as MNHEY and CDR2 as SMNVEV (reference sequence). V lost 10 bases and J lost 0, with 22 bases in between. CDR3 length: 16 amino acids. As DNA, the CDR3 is TGTGCCACCAAGACATCAACAGGCGGGGTCTCCTACGAGCAGTACTTC. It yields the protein CATKTSTGGVSYEQYF.

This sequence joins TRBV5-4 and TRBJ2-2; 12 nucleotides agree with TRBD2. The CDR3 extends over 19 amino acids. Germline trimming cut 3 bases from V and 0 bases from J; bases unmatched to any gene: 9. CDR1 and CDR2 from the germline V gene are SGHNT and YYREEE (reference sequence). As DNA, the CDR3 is TGTGCCAGCAGCTCGCCTATAGGGACTAGCGGGTCGAACACCGGGGAGCTGTTTTTT. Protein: CASSSPIGTSGSNTGELFF.

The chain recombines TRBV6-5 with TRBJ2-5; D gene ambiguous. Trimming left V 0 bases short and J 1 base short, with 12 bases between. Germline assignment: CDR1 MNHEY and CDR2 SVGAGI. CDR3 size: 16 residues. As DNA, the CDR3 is TGTGCCAGCAGTTACTCCAGGATAGGTGCCCAAGAGACCCAGTACTTC. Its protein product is CASSYSRIGAQETQYF.

The CDR3 bases are TGTGCCAGCAGCTTGGGGACTAGCGGCTACGAGCAGTACTTC. The encoded protein is CASSLGTSGYEQYF. This rearrangement joins TRBV13 to TRBJ2-7; TRBD2 matches 11 bases. There are 14 residues in the CDR3. V lost 3 bases to trimming and J lost 3 bases; unmatched junction nucleotides: 1. Germline V gene sequence: CDR1 PRHDT, CDR2 FYEKMQ (reference sequence).

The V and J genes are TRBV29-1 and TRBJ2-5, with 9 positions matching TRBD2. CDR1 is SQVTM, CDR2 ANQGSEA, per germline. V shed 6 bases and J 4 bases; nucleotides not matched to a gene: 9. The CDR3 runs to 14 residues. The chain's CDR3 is CSVSSGSRGETQYF. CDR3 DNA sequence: TGCAGCGTGAGTAGCGGGAGCCGCGGAGAGACCCAGTACTTC.

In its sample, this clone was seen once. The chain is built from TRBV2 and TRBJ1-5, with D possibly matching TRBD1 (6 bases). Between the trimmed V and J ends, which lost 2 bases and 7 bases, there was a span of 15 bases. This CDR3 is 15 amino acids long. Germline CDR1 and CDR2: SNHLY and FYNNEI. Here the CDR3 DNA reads TGTGCCAGCAGTGAATGGCCAGGGGCCGGCCAGCCCCAGCATTTT. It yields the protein CASSEWPGAGQPQHF.

The CDR3: CASSPLRFGEQYF. The CDR3 nucleotides are TGTGCCAGCAGCCCCTTAAGGTTCGGGGAGCAGTACTTC. This chain joins TRBV3-1 (or the pseudogene TRBV3-2) and TRBJ2-7; D is unclear. The germline V gene has CDR1 LGHDT and CDR2 YNNKEL (reference sequence). With 4 bases removed from V and 7 bases from J, the gap between germline ends came to 14 bases. This CDR3 has 13 residues.

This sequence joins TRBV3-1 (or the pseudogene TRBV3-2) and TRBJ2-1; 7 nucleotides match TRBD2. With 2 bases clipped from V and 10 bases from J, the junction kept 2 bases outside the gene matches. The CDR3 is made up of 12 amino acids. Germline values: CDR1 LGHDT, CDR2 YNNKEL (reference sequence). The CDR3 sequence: CASSQMGGEQFF. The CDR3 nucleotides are TGTGCCAGCAGCCAAATGGGGGGGGAGCAGTTCTTC.

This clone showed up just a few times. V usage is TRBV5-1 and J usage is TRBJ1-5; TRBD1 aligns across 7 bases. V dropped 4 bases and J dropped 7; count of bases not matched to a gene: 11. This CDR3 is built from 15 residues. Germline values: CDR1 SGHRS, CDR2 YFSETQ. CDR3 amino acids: CASSPRSGGGQPQHF. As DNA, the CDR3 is TGCGCCAGCAGCCCTCGGTCAGGGGGAGGCCAGCCCCAGCATTTT.

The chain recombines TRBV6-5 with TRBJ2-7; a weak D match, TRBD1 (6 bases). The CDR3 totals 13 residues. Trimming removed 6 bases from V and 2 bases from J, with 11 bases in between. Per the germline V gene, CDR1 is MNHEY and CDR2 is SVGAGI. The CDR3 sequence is CASRGDITYEQYF. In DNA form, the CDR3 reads TGTGCCAGCAGGGGGGACATAACCTACGAGCAGTACTTC.

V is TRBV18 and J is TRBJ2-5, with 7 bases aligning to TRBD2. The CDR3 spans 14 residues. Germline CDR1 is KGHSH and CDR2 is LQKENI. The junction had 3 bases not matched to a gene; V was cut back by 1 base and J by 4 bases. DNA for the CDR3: TGTGCCAGCTCACCACAGGCGGGAGCAGAGACCCAGTACTTC. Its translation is CASSPQAGAETQYF. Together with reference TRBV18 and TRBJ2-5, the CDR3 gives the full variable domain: NAGVMQNPRHLVRRRGQEARLRCSPMKGHSHVYWYRQLPEEGLKFMVYLQKENIIDESGMPKERFSAEFPKEGPSILRIQQVVRGDSAAYFCASSPQAGAETQYFGPGTRLLVL.

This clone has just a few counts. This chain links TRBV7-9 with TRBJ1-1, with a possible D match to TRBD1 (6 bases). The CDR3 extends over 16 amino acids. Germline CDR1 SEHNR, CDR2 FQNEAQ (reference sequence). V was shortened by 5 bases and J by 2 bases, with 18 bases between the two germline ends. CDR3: CASSPRQGSINTEAFF. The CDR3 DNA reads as TGTGCCAGCAGCCCCCGTCAGGGGAGTATCAACACTGAAGCTTTCTTT.

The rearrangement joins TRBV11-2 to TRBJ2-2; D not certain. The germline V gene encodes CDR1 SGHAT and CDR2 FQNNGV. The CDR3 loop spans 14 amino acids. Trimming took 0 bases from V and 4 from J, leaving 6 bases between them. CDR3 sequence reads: CASSLDWATGELFF. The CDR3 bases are TGTGCCAGCAGCTTAGATTGGGCCACCGGGGAGCTGTTTTTT.